This T cell receptor (beta chain) was identified during a study of beta chain features in type 1 diabetes. Study-wide findings and caveats: The study found fewer insertions and more deletions at VDJ junctions in type 1 diabetes patients. PCR might preferentially amplify shorter templates, equally in patients and controls. Shorter TCRB CDR3s, moderately but significantly so, were found in Type 1 diabetes patients in all four CD4+ subsets. Because the template was cDNA, high-expressing cells might be over-represented. Whether HLA type affects TCRB rearrangement stayed undetermined in the present work.

Reverse transcribing all isolated RNA meant expressed TCRB transcripts were sequenced. The table came from immunoSEQ multiplex PCR; TCRdb's copy has only in-frame clones and leaves some out. The sample gives 300,000 to 400,000 clones, about 14% of which show up once; around 0.016% is in the top ten. Concerning this clone: Antigen unknown.

V lost 8 bases, J lost 8 bases, and 12 bases stayed unmatched. The CDR3 sequence is 14 residues long. Germline V gives CDR1 ENHRY, CDR2 SYGVKD. The chain employs TRBV10-3 and TRBJ2-1, with 7 bases that match TRBD2. This receptor was taken from a woman aged 18-29 years with type 1 diabetes. The source material was naive CD4+ T cells from blood. Here the CDR3 DNA reads TGTGCCATCCGACCCGGGTCGGGGAGGGATGAGCAGTTCTTC. Encoded protein: CAIRPGSGRDEQFF.